What follows are 21 T cell receptor beta chains derived from one specimen sequenced in a study of T cell repertoires in aging, cancer and after chemotherapy. TRB rearrangements spanning V, D and J were amplified using mixed TRB-A/B primers. TCRdb recomputed calls from the multiplex PCR reads with MiXCR, one row per CDR3 protein. The sample has over 8,000 distinct CDR3 sequences; roughly 41% are singletons. The template was genomic DNA from peripheral blood, not RNA. Source material: blood. All receptors derive from a human donor with a solid tumor.

Sample share makes this clonotype medium-sized. The rearrangement joins TRBV11-3 to TRBJ2-3; 12 bases are shared with TRBD2. V lost 4 bases to trimming and J lost 2 bases; unmatched junction nucleotides: 4. CDR3 length: 16 residues. Germline CDR1 is SGHNT and CDR2 is YENEEA. CDR3 residues: CASSSLAGGLTDTQYF. The CDR3 DNA is TGTGCCAGCAGCTCACTAGCGGGGGGCCTCACAGATACGCAGTATTTT.

The chain links TRBV12-3 or TRBV12-4 to TRBJ1-2; D call uncertain. The CDR3 length is 15 residues. V was clipped by 0 bases and J by 4 bases, with 12 bases between them. As DNA, the CDR3 is TGTGCCAGCAGTTTAGCCCCGTCCAGGCTCTATGGCTACACCTTC. Translated: CASSLAPSRLYGYTF.

There are a few counts of this clonotype. The chain links TRBV19 to TRBJ2-7; 7 nucleotides match TRBD1. CDR1 LNHDA and CDR2 SQIVND come from the germline V gene (reference sequence). CDR3 length: 13 residues. V gave up 5 bases and J gave up 3 bases; unmatched junction bases: 4. The CDR3 here is CASSPQGIYEQYF. The CDR3 DNA reads TGTGCCAGTAGTCCACAGGGGATCTACGAGCAGTACTTC.

This clonotype qualifies as large. The gene calls are TRBV29-1 and TRBJ2-5, with 8 bases aligning to TRBD1. Germline loops: CDR1 SQVTM, CDR2 ANQGSEA. This CDR3 has 12 residues. V was pared by 7 bases and J by 5 bases, with 6 bases of the junction left unmatched. The CDR3 here is CSASDRVETQYF. The DNA of the CDR3 is TGCAGCGCCTCGGACAGGGTCGAGACCCAGTACTTC.

Note on this clonotype: This sequence may be a read error, since a much larger clone differs from it by one base. The rearrangement joins TRBV29-1 to TRBJ2-5; no reliable D call. The germline V gene has CDR1 SQVTM and CDR2 ANQGSEA. The CDR3 has 11 amino acids. The CDR3 protein is CSVQLKETQCF. CDR3 nucleotides: TGCAGCGTTCAACTGAAAGAGACCCAGTGCTTC.

Worth noting for this clonotype: A single base separates this from a much larger clone, so it may be a read error. The chain links TRBV11-1 to TRBJ2-7; the D is unclear. CDR3 length: 14 residues. Per germline, CDR1 SGHAT and CDR2 FQDESV (reference sequence). DNA for the CDR3: TGTGCCAGCAGCTTATCTGGGCACTCCTACGAGGAGTACTTC. It encodes CASSLSGHSYEEYF.

This clonotype came up a few times. The rearrangement joins TRBV6-5 to TRBJ2-1; 7 bases align to TRBD2. The germline CDR1 and CDR2 sequences are MNHEY and SVGAGI. This CDR3 region has 15 residues. V lost 0 bases to trimming and J lost 5 bases; unmatched junction nucleotides: 4. The CDR3 protein is CASSYSNLADNEQFF. The DNA for the CDR3 is TGTGCCAGCAGTTACTCTAACCTAGCGGACAATGAGCAGTTCTTC.

This chain connects TRBV19 to TRBJ1-2; weak D call: TRBD1 (6 bases). This CDR3 has 15 amino acids. The ends were cut back, 6 bases at V and 2 bases at J, with 16 bases in the middle. Germline V gene data show CDR1 as LNHDA and CDR2 as SQIVND (reference sequence). The CDR3 spells CASSKAGHINYGYTF. CDR3 coding DNA: TGTGCCAGTAGCAAAGCGGGACACATAAACTATGGCTACACCTTC.

This clonotype was picked up a small number of times. The rearrangement uses TRBV30 and TRBJ2-5; D unresolved. This CDR3 contains 13 residues. Germline values: CDR1 GTSNPN, CDR2 SVGIG (reference sequence). V was pared by 1 base and J by 5 bases, with 11 bases between. CDR3 sequence reads: CAWSDTEAETQYF. CDR3 nucleotides: TGTGCCTGGAGTGATACCGAGGCCGAGACCCAGTACTTC.

With respect to this clonotype: A much larger clone differs from this one at a single base, so this may be a read error. The J gene is TRBJ2-2, the V gene TRBV11-3, with 11 nucleotides matching TRBD1. The V gene end was trimmed by 3 bases and the J gene end by 4 bases; junction bases not matched to a gene: 4. This CDR3 has 16 amino acids. CDR1 is SGHNT and CDR2 is YENEEA in the germline V gene. The CDR3 protein is CASSFGQGAGTGELFF. The CDR3 DNA reads as TGTGCCAGCAGCTTCGGACAGGGGGCTGGCACCGGGGAGCTGTTTTTT.

The rearrangement links TRBV12-3 or TRBV12-4 to TRBJ2-1, with 10 bases identical to TRBD2. The V segment lost 7 bases and the J segment 4 bases; nucleotides outside the gene matches: 4. This CDR3 is built from 14 residues. For the CDR3, the DNA is TGTGCCAGCACCCCTAGCGGGAGTTACAATGAGCAGTTCTTC. It translates to CASTPSGSYNEQFF.

This rearrangement joins TRBV7-9 to TRBJ2-5; 8 positions agree with TRBD1. J gave up 2 bases and V 4 bases, and 6 bases lay outside the gene matches. The germline V gene encodes CDR1 SEHNR and CDR2 FQNEAQ (reference sequence). The CDR3 extends over 15 amino acids. In nucleotides, the CDR3 is TGTGCCAGCAGCTGGGGGACAGGCCCACAAGAGACCCAGTACTTC. This encodes CASSWGTGPQETQYF.

The chain couples TRBV30 to TRBJ2-5, with 13 positions matching TRBD2. CDR1 is GTSNPN and CDR2 is SVGIG in the germline V gene (reference sequence). This CDR3 contains 17 residues. Trimming cost V 1 base and J 5 bases; bases outside gene matches: 10. The DNA of the CDR3 is TGTGCCTGGAGTGGACGGACTAGCGGGAGATCGAGGGAGACCCAGTACTTC. Protein: CAWSGRTSGRSRETQYF.

The J gene is TRBJ2-7, the V gene TRBV6-1; either TRBD1 or TRBD2 may supply D (5 bases each). V was pared by 5 bases and J by 4 bases, with 18 bases between. Germline values: CDR1 MNHNS, CDR2 SASEGT. The CDR3 totals 15 residues. DNA of the CDR3: TGTGCCAGCAGTTTCCGGGCCAGGGAGACTTACGAGCAGTACTTC. Encoded protein: CASSFRARETYEQYF.

There are a few counts of this clonotype. The V call is TRBV6-5, the J call TRBJ1-1, with D possibly matching TRBD1 (5 bases). Germline V gives CDR1 MNHEY, CDR2 SVGAGI. The CDR3 runs 14 residues. V was trimmed by 8 bases and J by 4 bases, leaving 17 bases between them. The CDR3 DNA reads TGTGCCAGCCTGGACACACTGTCAGGCACTGAAGCTTTCTTT. It translates to CASLDTLSGTEAFF.

This clonotype was found a few times. The chain is built from TRBV12-3 or TRBV12-4 and TRBJ1-5; 7 bases agree with TRBD1. Trimming at V came to 2 bases and at J to 1 base, leaving 8 bases not matched to a gene. CDR3 length equals 17 residues. Written as DNA, the CDR3 is TGTGCCAGCAGTTTAAGTCAGGCAGGGGGAAGCAATCAGCCCCAGCATTTT. It yields the protein CASSLSQAGGSNQPQHF.

This chain links TRBV29-1 with TRBJ1-4, with 7 nucleotides matching TRBD1. V trimming: 7 bases; J trimming: 3 bases; junction bases outside the gene matches: 8. The CDR3 loop spans 14 amino acids. From germline, CDR1 is SQVTM and CDR2 ANQGSEA. The CDR3 loop reads CSAGGQGANEKLFF. CDR3 nucleotide sequence: TGCAGCGCCGGAGGGCAGGGGGCTAATGAAAAACTGTTTTTT.

This clonotype was observed a few times. The chain combines TRBV6-5 with TRBJ2-3; 7 bases align to TRBD2. The CDR3 contains 14 residues. Germline loops: CDR1 MNHEY, CDR2 SVGAGI. V was pared by 0 bases and J by 6 bases, with 3 bases of the junction left unmatched. The CDR3 spells CASSYSASGDTQYF. CDR3 sequence (DNA): TGTGCCAGCAGTTACTCAGCTAGCGGTGATACGCAGTATTTT.

This clonotype is classed as medium-sized. V is TRBV11-3 and J is TRBJ2-7; D not resolved. Trimming stripped 2 bases from V and 3 bases from J, with 2 bases between. This CDR3 comprises 11 residues. CDR1 and CDR2 from the germline V gene are SGHNT and YENEEA. This CDR3 is CASSLNYEQYF. CDR3 sequence (DNA): TGTGCCAGCAGCTTAAACTACGAGCAGTACTTC.

A few counts support this clonotype. The gene calls are TRBV6-5 and TRBJ1-5; 8 nucleotides agree with TRBD1. Germline lookup yields CDR1 MNHEY and CDR2 SVGAGI. This CDR3 is built from 15 residues. Trimming at V came to 4 bases and at J to 7 bases, leaving 9 bases not matched to a gene. As DNA, the CDR3 is TGTGCCAGCAGTTTGTTCAGGGGGCAGGGGCAGCCCCAGCATTTT. Encoded protein: CASSLFRGQGQPQHF.

This sequence joins TRBV6-5 and TRBJ1-3, with D maybe TRBD1 (5 bases). This CDR3 comprises 16 residues. Trimming took off 7 bases at V and 0 bases at J, with 16 bases between the two ends. CDR1 is MNHEY and CDR2 is SVGAGI in the germline V gene. The CDR3 here is CASTKEGDSSGNTIYF. For the CDR3, the DNA is TGTGCCAGCACCAAGGAAGGGGATAGCTCTGGAAACACCATATATTTT.